Listed below are T cell receptor beta chains from one sample, sequenced in a study of blood T cell repertoires in COVID-19. Measured with immunoSEQ multiplex PCR; TCRdb has only the in-frame clones, and not every one. The table has under 250,000 clones, 84% seen once. What was sequenced was peripheral blood. These TCRs come from a human donor in a cohort sampled during active COVID-19. Each CDR3 is given with its conserved first and last residue. A D gene is named only where the DNA matches it firmly.

j_call | v_call | d_call | cdr3_aa | cdr3_nt
TRBJ2-1 | TRBV30 | TRBD1 | CAWRGQGTREQFF | TGTGCCTGGAGGGGACAGGGGACCAGGGAGCAGTTCTTC
TRBJ1-2 | TRBV12-3/TRBV12-4 | TRBD1 | CASSRGQGDGYTF | TGTGCCAGCAGCAGGGGACAGGGTGACGGCTACACCTTC
TRBJ2-1 | TRBV30 | TRBD2 | CAWSPTVAGGPDEQFF | TGTGCCTGGAGTCCTACCGTAGCGGGAGGGCCCGATGAGCAGTTCTTC
TRBJ2-4 | TRBV5-4 | TRBD2 | CASSLSGIENIQYF | TGTGCCAGCAGCCTGAGCGGGATTGAAAACATTCAGTACTTC
TRBJ1-5 | TRBV6-5 | TRBD1 | CASTQGEVGNQPQHF | TGTGCCAGTACACAGGGGGAGGTGGGCAATCAGCCCCAGCATTTT
TRBJ2-5 | TRBV28 | TRBD2 | CASSLGTSGKYQETQYF | TGTGCCAGCAGTTTGGGGACTAGCGGAAAGTACCAAGAGACCCAGTACTTC
TRBJ2-5 | TRBV7-2 | - | CASSIDRYQETQYF | TGTGCCAGCAGCATAGACAGGTACCAAGAGACCCAGTACTTC
TRBJ1-1 | TRBV11-1 | - | CASSPWRAMNTEAFF | TGTGCCAGCAGCCCATGGAGGGCGATGAACACTGAAGCTTTCTTT
TRBJ1-2 | TRBV29-1 | TRBD1 | CSVRVGDRALLHF | TGCAGCGTCAGAGTCGGGGACAGGGCCCTCCTTCACTTC
TRBJ1-1 | TRBV7-8 | - | CASSLGGRYTEAFF | TGTGCCAGCAGCTTAGGAGGTCGCTACACTGAAGCTTTCTTT